The 18 T cell receptor beta chains in this list originate from one sample, sequenced in a study of spatial heterogeneity in lung cancer. Time point reported: blood at routine non-recurrence follow-up after resection. Unsorted samples of tumor, nontumor lung or frozen PBMC had their whole RNA sequenced. Each CDR3 protein gets one entry after TCRdb re-called the 5' RACE reads with MiXCR. This table has about 120,000 distinct CDR3 sequences, more than 10% appearing once. The starting material was PBMCs, obtained at follow-up. These receptors were obtained from a male donor with early-stage non-small cell lung cancer.

There are many counts of this clonotype. The chain couples TRBV10-3 to TRBJ2-3, with 7 nucleotides matching TRBD2. Germline values: CDR1 ENHRY, CDR2 SYGVKD. J was trimmed by 0 bases and V by 6 bases; bases with no gene match: 3. This CDR3 comprises 14 residues. The CDR3 loop is CAIRLAPSTDTQYF. In DNA form, the CDR3 reads TGTGCCATCAGACTAGCGCCTAGCACAGATACGCAGTATTTT.

This sequence joins TRBV12-3 or TRBV12-4 and TRBJ2-1; perhaps TRBD2 as D (7 bases). The CDR3 length is 11 residues. V gave up 8 bases and J gave up 7 bases, with 9 bases separating them. DNA of the CDR3: TGTGCCAGCGGGGGGGCGAATGAGCAGTTCTTC. Its protein product is CASGGANEQFF.

This rearrangement joins TRBV5-1 to TRBJ2-1; perhaps TRBD2 as D (5 bases). The CDR3 loop spans 15 amino acids. V was clipped by 1 base and J by 4 bases, with 12 bases between them. The germline V gene has CDR1 SGHRS and CDR2 YFSETQ. The chain's CDR3 is CASSLLSEGYNEQFF. The CDR3 bases are TGCGCCAGCAGCTTGCTCAGTGAGGGTTACAATGAGCAGTTCTTC.

This clonotype was found a few times. The chain recombines TRBV7-2 with TRBJ1-6, with 8 nucleotides matching TRBD1. The CDR3 has 16 amino acids. Germline-derived CDR1 and CDR2 are SGHTA and FQGNSA. V gave up 5 bases and J gave up 1 base; unmatched junction bases: 4. CDR3: CASSPQGVSYNSPLHF. CDR3 in DNA: TGTGCCAGCAGCCCACAGGGGGTGTCCTATAATTCACCCCTCCACTTT. Full variable domain (remainder filled in from reference TRBV7-2 and TRBJ1-6): GAGVSQSPSNKVTEKGKDVELRCDPISGHTALYWYRQSLGQGLEFLIYFQGNSAPDKSGLPSDRFSAERTGGSVSTLTIQRTQQEDSAVYLCASSPQGVSYNSPLHFGNGTRLTVT.

This clonotype was recorded at least ten times. The chain couples TRBV7-2 to TRBJ1-3; no clear D gene. With 1 base removed from V and 3 bases from J, the gap between germline ends came to 10 bases. CDR3 length: 15 amino acids. Germline V gene data show CDR1 as SGHTA and CDR2 as FQGNSA. The CDR3 DNA reads as TGTGCCAGCAGCTTAGTGTCTATCTATGGAAACACCATATATTTT. It is translated as CASSLVSIYGNTIYF.

This clonotype has at least ten counts. This chain links TRBV28 with TRBJ2-7, with D maybe TRBD1 (5 bases). Trimming removed 5 bases from V and 2 bases from J, with 16 bases in between. This CDR3 contains 15 residues. The germline V gene has CDR1 MDHEN and CDR2 SYDVKM. CDR3 in amino acids: CASSGVTEATYEQYF. As DNA, the CDR3 is TGTGCCAGCAGTGGGGTGACAGAGGCGACCTACGAGCAGTACTTC.

This clonotype occurred a few times. The chain carries TRBV20-1 and TRBJ2-5, with 9 bases matching TRBD2. The CDR3 sequence is 14 residues long. With 5 bases clipped from V and 3 bases from J, the junction kept 7 bases outside the gene matches. Germline V gene data show CDR1 as DFQATT and CDR2 as SNEGSKA (reference sequence). The CDR3 reads CSALRGGPKETQYF. The CDR3, as DNA: TGCAGTGCTCTGCGGGGGGGCCCAAAAGAGACCCAGTACTTC.

There are many counts of this clonotype. V and J are TRBV3-1 and TRBJ1-6; no definite D call. The germline V gene has CDR1 LGHDT and CDR2 YNNKEL (reference sequence). The CDR3 length is 14 residues. Between the trimmed V and J ends, which lost 2 bases and 5 bases, there was a span of 7 bases. The CDR3 coding sequence is TGTGCCAGCAGCCAAAGTCAAGATAATTCACCCCTCCACTTT. Residues: CASSQSQDNSPLHF.

This clonotype was detected ten times or more. One junction end disagrees with the germline gene, perhaps due to a read error. The V call is TRBV5-1, the J call TRBJ2-1, with 7 bases lining up with TRBD2. CDR3 size: 15 residues. Germline assignment: CDR1 SGHRS and CDR2 YFSETQ. The CDR3 protein is CASSLGGSSYNEQFF. CDR3 coding DNA: TGTGCCAGCAGCTTGGGGGGGAGCTCCTACAATGAGCAGTTCTTC.

The chain is built from TRBV6-6 and TRBJ2-7; D not certain. The V gene's germline CDR1 is MNHNY and CDR2 SVGAGI (reference sequence). This CDR3 contains 13 residues. Trimming removed 5 bases at V and 3 bases at J, with 11 bases between. The CDR3 sequence: CASSLRIFYEQYF. The CDR3 DNA reads as TGTGCCAGCAGTCTCAGGATCTTCTACGAGCAGTACTTC.

The gene calls are TRBV9 and TRBJ2-2; the match to TRBD1 covers 8 bases. In germline, CDR1 is SGDLS, CDR2 YYNGEE. The CDR3 is made up of 19 amino acids. V shed 3 bases and J 4 bases; nucleotides not matched to a gene: 17. This CDR3 is CASSDRPRGRGRITGELFF. CDR3 DNA: TGTGCCAGCAGCGATCGCCCCAGGGGGCGCGGCAGAATCACCGGGGAGCTGTTTTTT.

This clonotype was detected ten times or more. The chain is built from TRBV20-1 and TRBJ1-2; a weak D match, TRBD1 (6 bases). V was shortened by 2 bases and J by 4 bases, with 17 bases between the two germline ends. The CDR3 length is 15 residues. The germline gives CDR1 DFQATT, CDR2 SNEGSKA (reference sequence). DNA of the CDR3: TGCAGTGCTAGATTCCCGGGGGGCGCAGGCTATGGCTACACCTTC. It encodes CSARFPGGAGYGYTF.

There are a few counts of this clonotype. The chain has TRBV7-9 and TRBJ2-4; D not certain. Trimming stripped 8 bases from V and 3 bases from J, with 23 bases between. The CDR3 is 17 amino acids. CDR1 SEHNR and CDR2 FQNEAQ come from the germline V gene (reference sequence). The CDR3 DNA reads TGTGCCAGCGTAGGCCCAAGGGCCAAAAGTGGCAAAAACATTCAGTACTTC. This sequence encodes CASVGPRAKSGKNIQYF. The full variable domain, with the rest looked up from reference TRBV7-9 and TRBJ2-4, is DTGVSQNPRHKITKRGQNVTFRCDPISEHNRLYWYRQTLGQGPEFLTYFQNEAQLEKSRLLSDRFSAERPKGSFSTLEIQRTEQGDSAMYLCASVGPRAKSGKNIQYFGAGTRLSVL.

The chain recombines TRBV11-3 with TRBJ2-2; TRBD1 aligns across 9 bases. J lost 4 bases, V lost 5 bases, and 8 bases had no gene match. Germline assignment: CDR1 SGHNT and CDR2 YENEEA. CDR3 length: 16 amino acids. The CDR3 DNA reads as TGTGCCAGCAGCCTCTACAGGGGGCGCGGCACCGGGGAGCTGTTTTTT. It translates to CASSLYRGRGTGELFF.

For the CDR3, the DNA is TGCAGTGCCCCTGACAAGCGGGGTAACACCGGGGAGCTGTTTTTT. This codes for CSAPDKRGNTGELFF. The chain uses TRBV20-1 and TRBJ2-2; TRBD2 matches 7 bases. This CDR3 region has 15 residues. Germline V CDR1 and CDR2: DFQATT, SNEGSKA (reference sequence). With 6 bases clipped from V and 2 bases from J, the junction kept 9 bases outside the gene matches.

CDR3 residues: CASMARRIFYEQYF. Here the CDR3 DNA reads TGTGCCAGCATGGCCAGGAGGATTTTCTACGAGCAGTACTTC. J is TRBJ2-7 and V is TRBV2; weak D call: TRBD2 (5 bases). This CDR3 is built from 14 residues. The germline V gene has CDR1 SNHLY and CDR2 FYNNEI. Trimming removed 7 bases at V and 3 bases at J, with 16 bases between.

V gene TRBV6-6 combines with J gene TRBJ2-4; the match to TRBD2 covers 10 bases. Germline V gene lookup returns CDR1 MNHNY and CDR2 SVGAGI (reference sequence). V shed 0 bases, J shed 0 bases, and the junction held 11 bases outside the gene matches. The CDR3 spans 20 residues. The DNA for the CDR3 is TGTGCCAGCAGTTACTCTTCTAGCGGGGGTTCCACCTTAGCCAAAAACATTCAGTACTTC. It translates to CASSYSSSGGSTLAKNIQYF.

This clonotype came up a few times. The gene calls are TRBV20-1 and TRBJ2-1; D is unclear. CDR1 and CDR2 from the germline V gene are DFQATT and SNEGSKA (reference sequence). The CDR3 runs to 15 residues. V lost 6 bases to trimming and J lost 4 bases, with 19 bases between them. The CDR3 nucleotides are TGCAGTGCACCCCTGGTGGGCGTAAGGTACAATGAGCAGTTCTTC. The encoded protein is CSAPLVGVRYNEQFF.